This TCR beta chain was sequenced in a study of vaccination and CD4 T cells after COVID-19. Looking at the study overall: Each participant underwent a two-dose regimen of either the BNT162b2 or the mRNA-1273 vaccine. In the control cultures, a CEFX pool, an HIV-1 Nef pool, or no peptide was supplied.

The treatment was: roughly 10-day PBMC culture with coronavirus spike peptide pools or control peptides (ViraFEST assay). The unexposed donor's CD4+ T cells were collected before the COVID-19 pandemic (2011-2018). Alongside about 9.1 IU/ml IL-2 and roughly 10 ug/ml peptide pools, PBMCs were cultured at 2 million to 2.5 million per well. Notes on this clonotype: What it binds is not known.

The Oncomine TCR Beta short-read assay was applied to DNA of cultured CD4+ T cells. TCRdb redid the calling of the PCR reads with MiXCR, one entry per CDR3 protein. This table has 5,500 to 7,000 distinct CDR3 sequences, around half appearing once. Germline V gene sequence: CDR1 SGHVS, CDR2 FQNEAQ. The V gene lost 4 bases and the J gene lost 1 base, with 14 bases spanning the gap. The CDR3 spans 16 residues. Sample: CD4+ T cells from blood, cultured in vitro. The J gene is TRBJ1-5, the V gene TRBV7-8; D unclear. This clonotype was obtained from a human donor in good health. CDR3 in amino acids: CASSSKRFESNQPQHF. The CDR3 DNA sequence: TGTGCCAGCAGCTCTAAACGCTTCGAGAGCAATCAGCCCCAGCATTTT.